This T cell receptor (beta chain) stems from a study of blood T cell repertoires in COVID-19. The age range of participants was 18 to 89 years, with residence in about two dozen US areas. Per the germline V gene, CDR1 is MNHEY and CDR2 is SVGAGI. V was shortened by 5 bases and J by 4 bases, with 14 bases between the two germline ends. This CDR3 has 14 residues. Original handling: Amplification of reference gene primers was used by the study to estimate nucleated cell counts. This table comes from immunoSEQ multiplex PCR, and its TCRdb copy is limited to in-frame clones, with some not included. That table is the source of V, J and clone size, and D and trimming were worked out from the DNA. The sample has 230,000 or so clones; around 86% are singletons.

Sequencing used PBMCs or T cells enriched from blood (not recorded which). The rearrangement links TRBV6-5 to TRBJ1-2; TRBD1 is a possible D gene (6 bases). This TCR was sampled from a woman in her 40s with acute COVID-19. CDR3 region: CASSPTGQSYGYTF. The DNA of the CDR3 is TGTGCCAGCAGTCCGACTGGACAGAGCTATGGCTACACCTTC.